The 14 T cell receptor beta chains below were found in one sample sequenced in a study of shared T cell receptors in the human thymus. TCRdb's table, derived via immunoSEQ multiplex PCR, lists solely in-frame clones and lacks some. The data show more than 550,000 clones, about 87% seen once. These data were likewise used in another study, on human thymus T cells.

The sample was thymocytes. These receptors all come from a boy less than two years old with a congenital heart defect.

This rearrangement joins TRBV28 to TRBJ2-7; no reliable D call. Between the trimmed V and J ends, which lost 7 bases and 5 bases, there was a span of 18 bases. Per germline, CDR1 MDHEN and CDR2 SYDVKM. The CDR3 covers 14 residues. CDR3 residues: CASNRPQVPHEQYF. The CDR3 region has the DNA TGTGCCAGCAACCGACCCCAGGTGCCCCACGAGCAGTACTTC.

The CDR3 DNA reads as TGTGCCAGCAGTTTAATTCGGGAGGGCCTCGTTGGACATCAAGAGACCCAGTACTTC. Its protein product is CASSLIREGLVGHQETQYF. The chain links TRBV28 to TRBJ2-5; 8 bases line up with TRBD2. Germline lookup yields CDR1 MDHEN and CDR2 SYDVKM. J was trimmed by 2 bases and V by 2 bases; bases with no gene match: 16. There are 19 residues in the CDR3. Combining the CDR3 with reference TRBV28 and TRBJ2-5 gives the whole variable domain DVKVTQSSRYLVKRTGEKVFLECVQDMDHENMFWYRQDPGLGLRLIYFSYDVKMKEKGDIPEGYSVSREKKERFSLILESASTNQTSMYLCASSLIREGLVGHQETQYFGPGTRLLVL.

V is TRBV6-6 and J is TRBJ2-7; tentative D call: TRBD2 (5 bases). The V end lost 0 bases, the J end lost 0 bases, and 12 bases lay between the germline ends. The length of the CDR3 is 16 residues. Germline-derived CDR1 and CDR2 are MNHNY and SVGAGI (reference sequence). CDR3 sequence: CASSYSMKRSSYEQYF. Written as DNA, the CDR3 is TGTGCCAGCAGTTACTCGATGAAGCGGAGCTCCTACGAGCAGTACTTC.

This sequence joins TRBV27 and TRBJ2-2, with 13 nucleotides matching TRBD2. Germline V lookup: CDR1 MNHEY, CDR2 SMNVEV (reference sequence). The junction had 7 bases not matched to a gene; V was cut back by 5 bases and J by 4 bases. This CDR3 contains 17 residues. This CDR3 reads CASSATLAGGFTGELFF. In nucleotides, the CDR3 is TGTGCCAGCAGTGCCACACTAGCGGGGGGGTTCACCGGGGAGCTGTTTTTT.

CDR3 sequence: CASSQAGDLYNEQFF. The CDR3 bases are TGCGCCAGCAGCCAAGCAGGGGACCTCTACAATGAGCAGTTCTTC. The chain links TRBV4-1 to TRBJ2-1, with D possibly matching TRBD1 (6 bases). Germline CDR1 and CDR2: MGHRA and YSYEKL. Trimming left V 1 base short and J 3 bases short, with 10 bases between. The CDR3 totals 15 residues.

This sequence joins TRBV28 and TRBJ1-5; 8 nucleotides match TRBD1. Germline V lookup: CDR1 MDHEN, CDR2 SYDVKM. The CDR3 covers 17 residues. With 7 bases clipped from V and 3 bases from J, the junction kept 14 bases outside the gene matches. This CDR3 is CASTSNRGLFVNQPQHF. The DNA of the CDR3 is TGTGCCAGCACCTCGAACAGGGGGTTATTCGTCAATCAGCCCCAGCATTTT.

The V and J genes are TRBV11-2 and TRBJ2-7, with 8 positions matching TRBD2. CDR1 is SGHAT, CDR2 FQNNGV, per germline. The CDR3 extends over 15 amino acids. Trimming took 3 bases from V and 0 from J; bases not matched to a gene: 4. CDR3 bases: TGTGCCAGCAGCTTTAGCGGGGAGCCCTCCTACGAGCAGTACTTC. The encoded protein is CASSFSGEPSYEQYF.

V and J are TRBV6-5 and TRBJ2-7, with 11 positions matching TRBD2. V lost 0 bases to trimming and J lost 4 bases; unmatched junction nucleotides: 5. Germline values: CDR1 MNHEY, CDR2 SVGAGI. The CDR3 length is 16 residues. CDR3 bases: TGTGCCAGCAGTTACTCTCACCTAGCGGGAGGTTACGAGCAGTACTTC. This translates into CASSYSHLAGGYEQYF.

The CDR3 DNA reads TGTGCCAGCAGCTTTTCCCGGACTATCTACGAGCAGTACTTC. It is translated as CASSFSRTIYEQYF. J is TRBJ2-7 and V is TRBV9; tentative D call: TRBD2 (6 bases). CDR3 length: 14 amino acids. The V gene lost 4 bases and the J gene lost 3 bases, with 14 bases spanning the gap. Germline CDR1 reads SGDLS; CDR2 reads YYNGEE.

This clone was observed a single time. V and J are TRBV28 and TRBJ1-1, with D possibly being TRBD1 (5 bases). The V end lost 11 bases, the J end lost 3 bases, and 7 bases lay between the germline ends. In germline, CDR1 is MDHEN, CDR2 SYDVKM. CDR3 length: 10 amino acids. The CDR3 is CAAGDTEAFF. The CDR3 nucleotides are TGTGCCGCGGGGGACACTGAAGCTTTCTTT. The variable domain in full, completed from reference TRBV28 and TRBJ1-1, reads DVKVTQSSRYLVKRTGEKVFLECVQDMDHENMFWYRQDPGLGLRLIYFSYDVKMKEKGDIPEGYSVSREKKERFSLILESASTNQTSMYLCAAGDTEAFFGQGTRLTVV.

The rearrangement links TRBV6-6 to TRBJ1-3; 8 bases agree with TRBD1. After removal of 5 bases from V and 3 bases from J, the junction contained 6 bases not matched to a gene. Looked up from germline, CDR1 is MNHNY and CDR2 is SVGAGI (reference sequence). CDR3 length equals 15 residues. The CDR3 loop reads CASSGQGAFGNTIYF. The CDR3 coding sequence is TGTGCCAGCAGTGGCCAGGGGGCGTTTGGAAACACCATATATTTT.

This chain uses TRBV4-3 with TRBJ2-3; D perhaps matches TRBD1 (6 bases). V lost 0 bases and J 4 bases, leaving 20 bases between the germline ends. Germline values: CDR1 LGHNA, CDR2 YSLEER. This CDR3 has 18 residues. CDR3 coding DNA: TGCGCCAGCAGCCAAGAACCTCGCCTCAGGGGATGGGCAGATACGCAGTATTTT. This sequence encodes CASSQEPRLRGWADTQYF.

The gene calls are TRBV12-5 and TRBJ2-1, with TRBD2 as a possible D gene (5 bases). Deletions cut 6 bases from V and 3 bases from J, with 12 bases between. Looked up from germline, CDR1 is LGHNT and CDR2 is FRNRAP. The CDR3 is 14 amino acids. The DNA of the CDR3 is TGTGCTAGTGGCCCTCGCGGGTACTACAATGAGCAGTTCTTC. Amino acid sequence: CASGPRGYYNEQFF.

This rearrangement joins TRBV11-2 to TRBJ2-1, with D possibly being TRBD1 (6 bases). The CDR3 contains 18 residues. V shed 2 bases and J shed 7 bases, with 24 bases lying between them. The germline V gene has CDR1 SGHAT and CDR2 FQNNGV. CDR3 loop: CASSLRAPTGHPGNEQFF. The CDR3, as DNA: TGTGCCAGCAGCTTACGGGCCCCGACAGGCCATCCGGGGAATGAGCAGTTCTTC.